Presented here are 15 T cell receptor beta chains from one specimen sequenced in a study of regulatory T cells in long-lasting Graves disease. With iRepertoire HTBI primers and Arm-PCR of CDR3 regions, TCR beta libraries were built. TCRdb called the multiplex PCR reads again in MiXCR, with one record for every CDR3 protein. Seen here are under 500,000 distinct CDR3 sequences, about a sixth observed once, and the top ten hold roughly 10%. Noted time point: newly diagnosed GD, antithyroid drugs for less than 3 months. Preparation of the TCR library used RNA extracted from PBMCs. These same records also appear under a second study, on T cells in Graves' hyperthyroidism and ophthalmopathy.

The sample here was peripheral blood mononuclear cells (PBMCs), taken at new diagnosis, from a patient treated with antithyroid drugs. The receptor source for this set is a woman in her twenties or thirties with Graves disease.

The genes are TRBV7-2 and TRBJ2-1; tentative D call: TRBD2 (6 bases). CDR3 size: 16 residues. CDR1 and CDR2 (germline): SGHTA, FQGNSA. The ends were cut back, 5 bases at V and 12 bases at J, with 26 bases in the middle. CDR3 sequence: CASSPSYPRDAGGQFF. DNA for the CDR3: TGTGCCAGCAGCCCATCATATCCCCGGGACGCCGGGGGGCAGTTCTTC.

The V call is TRBV19, the J call TRBJ1-1, with D unresolved. V lost 1 base and J lost 0, with 12 bases in between. CDR3 length: 16 residues. CDR1 is LNHDA, CDR2 SQIVND, per germline (reference sequence). In DNA form, the CDR3 reads TGTGCCAGTAGTATAGGCTTTTTGGCGGTGAACACTGAAGCTTTCTTT. This encodes CASSIGFLAVNTEAFF.

This clonotype showed up many times. This chain links TRBV3-1 with TRBJ2-1; D uncertain. Germline lookup yields CDR1 LGHDT and CDR2 YNNKEL (reference sequence). CDR3 length: 15 residues. Trimming left V 0 bases short and J 4 bases short, with 10 bases between. CDR3 DNA: TGTGCCAGCAGCCAAGATGAGGCGGTGTACAATGAGCAGTTCTTC. Translating it yields CASSQDEAVYNEQFF.

Points on this clonotype: One junction end disagrees with the germline gene, perhaps due to a read error. The chain's CDR3 is CASSASSGSYDEQFF. For the CDR3, the DNA is TGCGCCAGCAGCGCCTCTAGCGGGAGCTACGATGAGCAGTTCTTC. V usage is TRBV5-1 and J usage is TRBJ2-1; 10 bases align to TRBD2. CDR1 is SGHRS, CDR2 YFSETQ, per germline. The CDR3 totals 15 residues.

This clonotype was detected only a few times. Just one base apart from a much larger clone, this may be a read error. The CDR3 does not end in the conserved phenylalanine or tryptophan, so this is likely a read error. V and J are TRBV6-2 or TRBV6-3 and TRBJ2-7, with D maybe TRBD1 (6 bases). Germline CDR1 MNHEY, CDR2 SVGEGT. With 0 bases removed from V and 6 bases from J, the gap between germline ends came to 15 bases. This CDR3 contains 15 residues. The CDR3 sequence: CASSYSAGDPREQYL. CDR3 nucleotides: TGTGCCAGCAGTTACTCTGCAGGGGATCCCCGCGAGCAGTACCTC.

About this clonotype itself: A much larger clonotype is one base distant, so this may be a read error. Because the CDR3 is missing its conserved closing phenylalanine or tryptophan, this is likely a read error. The V and J genes are TRBV28 and TRBJ1-4; D is unclear. CDR3 length equals 13 residues. With 7 bases removed from V and 8 bases from J, the gap between germline ends came to 14 bases. The germline V gene has CDR1 MDHEN and CDR2 SYDVKM. In DNA form, the CDR3 reads TGTGCCAGCACCGTGCGTTCCAAAGAAAAACTGTTTTGT. Its protein is CASTVRSKEKLFC.

CDR3 protein: CSAPSLSGSSYNEQFF. CDR3 nucleotide sequence: TGCAGTGCTCCTAGCCTAAGCGGGAGTTCCTACAATGAGCAGTTCTTC. The rearrangement links TRBV20-1 to TRBJ2-1, with 8 bases identical to TRBD2. CDR1 and CDR2 from the germline V gene are DFQATT and SNEGSKA (reference sequence). V lost 5 bases to trimming and J lost 1 base; unmatched junction nucleotides: 10. The CDR3 is made up of 16 amino acids.

The chain is built from TRBV9 and TRBJ1-2; weak D call: TRBD1 (6 bases). With 3 bases removed from V and 0 bases from J, the gap between germline ends came to 12 bases. The CDR3 loop spans 15 amino acids. Per germline, CDR1 SGDLS and CDR2 YYNGEE. The CDR3: CASSELGGTNYGYTF. The CDR3 DNA follows: TGTGCCAGCAGCGAACTGGGGGGCACTAACTATGGCTACACCTTC.

This clonotype was picked up many times. The chain carries TRBV6-4 and TRBJ1-6, with 12 bases aligning to TRBD1. The germline V gene encodes CDR1 MRHNA and CDR2 SNTAGT. Unmatched junction bases numbered 1, after V lost 2 bases and J lost 8 bases. The CDR3 runs to 15 residues. DNA of the CDR3: TGTGCCAGCAGTGACGGGACAGGGGGCGATTCACCCCTCCACTTT. It codes for CASSDGTGGDSPLHF.

A few counts support this clonotype. The rearrangement links TRBV11-2 to TRBJ2-7; possibly TRBD1 for D (6 bases). The CDR3 runs 14 residues. The germline gives CDR1 SGHAT, CDR2 FQNNGV. V was trimmed by 7 bases and J by 6 bases, leaving 19 bases between them. The CDR3 DNA follows: TGTGCCAGCAACCAAGGTGGGGACACGGGCGAGCAGTACTTC. It is translated as CASNQGGDTGEQYF.

In its sample, this clonotype was seen a few times. J is TRBJ2-1 and V is TRBV19, with 10 bases fitting TRBD2. Looked up from germline, CDR1 is LNHDA and CDR2 is SQIVND (reference sequence). V lost 3 bases, J lost 10 bases, and 6 bases stayed unmatched. CDR3 length equals 14 residues. In nucleotides, the CDR3 is TGTGCCAGTAGTATTCCTAGCGGGAGAGGCGAGCAGTTCTTC. Translation gives CASSIPSGRGEQFF.

This clonotype was found many times. The chain links TRBV12-3 or TRBV12-4 to TRBJ1-5; D not certain. Trimming removed 6 bases from V and 6 bases from J, with 18 bases in between. This CDR3 is 15 amino acids long. This CDR3 is CASRQDAAHVQPQHF. The DNA for the CDR3 is TGTGCCAGCAGGCAGGACGCGGCACACGTTCAGCCCCAGCATTTT.

Of note for this clonotype: A much larger clone sits a single nucleotide away, making a read error possible. This chain connects TRBV20-1 to TRBJ2-1, with D tentatively TRBD1 or TRBD2 (5 bases each). With 2 bases removed from V and 6 bases from J, the gap between germline ends came to 14 bases. The CDR3 sequence is 14 residues long. The germline CDR1 and CDR2 sequences are DFQATT and SNEGSKA (reference sequence). The CDR3 DNA follows: TGCAGTGCTAGACAGGGTATGGCGGGCAATGAGCAGTTCTTC. It yields the protein CSARQGMAGNEQFF.

This clonotype came up many times. V is TRBV2 and J is TRBJ2-1; 9 bases match TRBD2. Germline assignment: CDR1 SNHLY and CDR2 FYNNEI. There are 15 residues in the CDR3. Germline trimming cut 2 bases from V and 6 bases from J; bases unmatched to any gene: 5. The CDR3 here is CASSESSGSSNEQFF. The CDR3 nucleotides read TGTGCCAGCAGTGAAAGTAGCGGGAGTTCCAATGAGCAGTTCTTC.

The chain uses TRBV7-9 and TRBJ1-5, with D perhaps TRBD1 (6 bases). Germline CDR1 reads SEHNR; CDR2 reads FQNEAQ (reference sequence). Trimming stripped 5 bases from V and 8 bases from J, with 19 bases between. The CDR3 extends over 15 amino acids. CDR3 in DNA: TGTGCCAGCAGCAAAGGACAGAGGGACTCGGAGCCCCAGCATTTT. Its protein product is CASSKGQRDSEPQHF.